This T cell receptor beta chain stems from a study of cytomegalovirus exposure and HLA in healthy donors (dated by TCRdb to about 2017). About the investigation overall: An earlier analysis of 550 to 700 of the donors reported more than 250 Gb of sequence data and roughly 110 million unique TCR beta sequences from 150 million to 200 million T cells. Typing coverage differed by locus: A, B, C, DRB1 and DQB1 were typed in about 629-640 donors, DQA1 in roughly 510, DPA1 in 600 to 610, and DPB1 in approximately 450. Rather than using new phenotypic data, the later analysis identified candidate immune exposures from TCR beta sequences and from how often those sequences occurred across donors. Because of strong linkage in the cohort, 5 or 6 DR-DQ haplotypes were treated as single units for association and clustering. Of the roughly 410 genotyped donors, 65% to 90% were placed in the genetic ancestry cluster associated with self-reported Caucasian donors. In an earlier analysis of 587 of the donors, high-throughput TCR beta sequencing was used to judge whether each TCR beta V gene segment behaved as functional or pseudogenic. To predict cytomegalovirus infection status, the study combined high-throughput TCR immunosequencing, statistical association of individual TCRs with disease status, and machine learning. Donor age, sex, ethnicity and CMV serostatus were collected together with the repertoire data. A separate validation cohort of approximately 120 different subjects was used in addition to the roughly 620-subject first cohort. An early release covering approximately 600 HLA-typed donors comprised approximately 290 gigabases of sequencing data and around 85 million unique TCR sequences. HLA typing covered class I and class II loci at four-digit resolution. The study profiled the T cell repertoires of some 610 subjects by immunosequencing and related them to cytomegalovirus serostatus. On average, about 200,000 unique TCR beta nucleotide sequences were sequenced per donor among 398 genotyped donors of the cohort, with 15% to 20% of those sequences being non-productive. The study aimed to test whether signatures of past pathogen exposure could be identified by cataloging public T cell receptors. Genome-wide SNP genotypes for about three fifths of the 666 donors were used in a later genetic analysis, which treated that subset as a discovery cohort. A later analysis re-analyzed previously published TCR beta repertoires from hundreds of donors and added high-resolution HLA genotyping to study TCR occurrence patterns. Every repertoire in the discovery cohort had been generated on one and the same sequencing platform.

Results the study describes overall, beyond this receptor: Strong co-occurrence of HLA alleles, especially DR and DQ, made assigning TCR associations to individual alleles difficult. In an earlier analysis of around 600 of the donors, most TCR beta V segments appeared in productive rearrangements about 90% or about 30% of the time, broadly matching IMGT annotations. According to a later analysis, parvovirus B19, influenza, CMV and Epstein-Barr virus appeared linked to several top co-occurrence clusters. The only immune exposure information available for the cohort was CMV serostatus. An association between a missense DCLRE1C variant and V-gene and J-gene trimming of TCR beta chains was found in a later genetic analysis and replicated in an independent cohort. In a later analysis, HLA-associated TCR beta chains showed more clonal expansion and lower generation probabilities than non-associated chains that were equally common. Correlated functional status among segregating V segments might be attributable to linkage disequilibrium, but an unknown experimental factor could not be ruled out. Presence/absence analyses assumed roughly uniform sequencing depth across donors, an assumption that may not hold. A later analysis associated 16,951 TCR beta sequences with specific HLA alleles at a false discovery rate of 0.05. The study gave a list of 150 to 200 TCR beta chains associated with cytomegalovirus. Most CMV-associated TCR beta chains appeared to be HLA-restricted in a later analysis, and the HLA associations seemed to be driven largely by CMV exposure. The authors suggested that the approach could potentially be generalized to other disease states and immunological phenotypes. A further reported finding was that TCR beta sequences accurately predicted the HLA-A and HLA-B alleles for most subjects in the first cohort. In a later analysis, the rate of TCR association differed among HLA loci, with DRB1 alleles having the most associated TCRs and HLA-C alleles having the fewest. Most TCR sequences were seen in very few donors, while some public TCRs were found in many individuals. The earlier analysis of 587 of the donors excluded 15 to 20 rarely observed V segments, including chromosome 9 orphons, because counts were too low. In vitro tests confirmed that a few of the cytomegalovirus-associated TCR beta chains recognize cytomegalovirus antigens. Because HLA typing was unavailable for some donors at each locus, only the typed subset was used in association tests. The sequencing pipeline was judged likely to have produced a cluster of highly shared sequence variants as a technical artifact. In a later genetic analysis, fewer N-insertions in productive TCRs were reported among donors in an Asian-associated ancestry cluster than the approximately 710-donor mean. In both the original and validation cohorts, the classifier was reported to diagnose cytomegalovirus status with high specificity and sensitivity. The cohort was sequenced for TCR beta chains only, and without alpha or paired-chain data the features that could be detected were limited.

In total, fewer than 750 healthy bone marrow donors made up the cohort. Cohort members were all nominally healthy when sampled, although unrecorded immune exposures were likely present. The donor tested CMV seronegative and was one of the 352 seronegative cohort members. Every donor gave a peripheral blood sample, and the peripheral blood mononuclear cells from that sample were used for TCR beta sequencing. Genomic DNA extraction from the blood cell samples was performed with the Qiagen DNeasy Blood Extraction Kit. Library method: the immunoSEQ multiplex PCR assay. A mixture of 60 forward primers for TCR Vbeta segments and 13 reverse primers for TCR Jbeta segments was used in the multiplex PCR. A multiplex PCR assay on genomic DNA amplified the CDR3 region of rearranged TCR beta genes. The Illumina HiSeq System was used to sequence the amplified TCR beta libraries as 87-base-pair reads. As for the original processing: A later analysis counted tens of millions of unique TCR beta chains across the 690 or so repertoires, and some 11 million of these chains were shared by at least two donors. Raw reads were error-corrected and collapsed into unique sequences with a nearest-neighbor algorithm that merged closely related sequences to remove PCR and sequencing errors. Alignment of CDR3 sequences to IMGT reference sequences was used to assign V, D and J gene segments. For a sequence to be retained, a match of at least six nucleotides to both a V gene segment and a J gene segment was required. A rearrangement counted as productive if the CDR3 had no stop codons and remained in frame with V and J, and every other rearrangement counted as non-productive. CDR3 was defined by IMGT convention, running from the second conserved V-encoded cysteine to the conserved J-encoded phenylalanine. Sequences without an unambiguous match to a single V gene segment were excluded from the earlier analysis of approximately 560 of the donors. In an earlier analysis of a few hundred of the donors, V segments were called functional above 56.7% productive rearrangements and were called segregating when the between-donor standard deviation exceeded 5%. A statistical classification framework was built to diagnose cytomegalovirus status from the catalog of TCR beta chain sequences. In a later analysis, V and J genes were assigned by comparing TCR nucleotide sequences against IMGT/GENE-DB human TR gene sequences. A later analysis assigned CDR3 sequences and most-parsimonious VDJ recombination scenarios with the TCRdist pipeline. In a later analysis, each TCR beta chain was defined by its CDR3 amino acid sequence together with its V-gene family, and reads lacking a unique V-gene family were excluded. As a way to deal with suspected cross-contamination and a sequencing artifact, a later analysis dropped roughly 620 nucleotide sequences that were highly shared and had low generation probability. In a later analysis, a clonal expansion index was calculated for each public chain from normalized within-repertoire ranks of inferred template counts. In a later analysis, generation probabilities were computed using a VDJ recombination model fitted to out-of-frame rearrangements, and the results were checked against IGoR. In a later analysis, TCR-TCR, TCR-HLA and TCR-CMV co-occurrence was scored with hypergeometric tests, and a repertoire-size bias correction was applied to TCR pairs. To estimate false discovery rates, a later analysis permuted the HLA or CMV assignments 20 times. In a later analysis, co-occurring TCRs were grouped with DBSCAN, and TCRdist sequence similarity was added when clustering was performed within HLA-allele-positive subsets. Repertoires with fewer than 30,000 or more than 120,000 public chains were left out of co-occurrence clustering, as were five repertoires with anomalous nucleotide sharing. TCRdb re-hosts the immuneACCESS table, in-frame sequences only. Its copies lack some clones; in the studies checked, an unresolved V gene accounts for under half of them, and the cause for the rest is not known. Clonal size and the V and J genes are those of that table, whereas D and trimming came from the DNA. The sample table records some 120,000 clones; approximately 79% of these occur just once. Less than 4.5% of the sample is taken by the ten largest.

With regard to this clone: The specificity of this receptor is unknown. No base qualities exist here, and no much larger clone lies one base off it.

Material: PBMCs. The clonotype was recovered from a man between 25 and 39 years old in good health and CMV-seronegative.

The DNA sequence is as follows: TGTGCCAGCAGCTTTAACGGGTTTGGGTCCTACAATGAGCAGTTCTTC. This codes for CASSFNGFGSYNEQFF. The chain was built from TRBV5-6 and TRBJ2-1; confidence is insufficient to name the D gene. V and J lose 2 bases and 1 base, and a span of 13 bases separates them. CDR1 and CDR2 are drawn from the germline V gene: SGHDT, YYEEEE. The CDR3 runs 16 amino acids, cysteine and phenylalanine included. Only the CDR3 DNA stays, 48 bases, in frame from base 1.